This T cell receptor beta chain stems from a study of radiotherapy plus CTLA-4 blockade in lung cancer (dated by TCRdb to 2017 to 2018). In terms of the full investigation: Among the enrolled patients, about 19% had an objective response, and 31% reached disease control. General study outcomes and caveats: The strongest predictors of response, as reported, were early dynamic changes in blood T cell clones along with a rise in serum interferon-beta after radiation. TCR clones derived from tumors expanded in peripheral blood after treatment with radiotherapy and ipilimumab.

Here V drops 6 bases and J drops 0 bases, and the junction holds 5 bases not matched to any gene. From the germline V gene, CDR1 is MDHEN and CDR2 is SYDVKM. Spanning cysteine to phenylalanine, the CDR3 consists of 15 amino acids. Only CDR3 DNA remains: 45 bases, in frame from the first base. The library was generated by the immunoSEQ multiplex PCR assay. Entries here come from immuneACCESS through TCRdb and include only in-frame sequences with V and J called. Some clones fail to appear in such tables; in the studies checked, an unresolved V gene covers under half of the shortfall, and the cause of the remainder is unknown. Across this sample there are about 78,000 clones, with 86% seen only once. The ten most abundant clones make up 2% to 2.5% of the sample. The study evaluated CTLA-4 blockade (ipilimumab) given together with focal radiation therapy in patients who had chemo-refractory metastatic non-small-cell lung cancer.

Regarding this clone: The antigen it recognizes is unknown. No quality values exist for individual bases; no much larger clone is one base distant.

The sequence came from a human donor with non-small cell lung cancer who had a partial response to radiotherapy plus ipilimumab. Sequences were derived from peripheral blood, sampled from a patient treated with radiotherapy plus ipilimumab. The rearrangement joined TRBV28 to TRBJ2-3; 8 central bases correspond to TRBD2. At the DNA level, the sequence is TGTGCCAGCAGGGCCGGGACTAGGAGCACAGATACGCAGTATTTT. It translates to CASRAGTRSTDTQYF.